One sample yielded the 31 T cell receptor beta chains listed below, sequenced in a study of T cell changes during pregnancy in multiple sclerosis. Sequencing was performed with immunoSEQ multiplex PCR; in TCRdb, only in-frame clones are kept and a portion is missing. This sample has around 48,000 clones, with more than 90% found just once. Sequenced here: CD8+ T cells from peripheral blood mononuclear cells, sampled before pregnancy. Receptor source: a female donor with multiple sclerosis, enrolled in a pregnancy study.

The CDR3 coding sequence is TGTGCCAGCAGCCCCCGGACAGGGGGCAAGTACGAGCAGTACTTC. Protein: CASSPRTGGKYEQYF. J is TRBJ2-7 and V is TRBV9; 11 bases agree with TRBD1. This CDR3 has 15 amino acids. The V gene's germline CDR1 is SGDLS and CDR2 YYNGEE. V lost 4 bases to trimming and J lost 4 bases; unmatched junction nucleotides: 7.

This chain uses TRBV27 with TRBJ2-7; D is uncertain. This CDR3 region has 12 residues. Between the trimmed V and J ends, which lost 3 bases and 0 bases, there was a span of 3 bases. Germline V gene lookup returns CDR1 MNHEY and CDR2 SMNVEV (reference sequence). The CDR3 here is CASSFNSYEQYF. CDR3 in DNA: TGTGCCAGCAGTTTCAACTCCTACGAGCAGTACTTC.

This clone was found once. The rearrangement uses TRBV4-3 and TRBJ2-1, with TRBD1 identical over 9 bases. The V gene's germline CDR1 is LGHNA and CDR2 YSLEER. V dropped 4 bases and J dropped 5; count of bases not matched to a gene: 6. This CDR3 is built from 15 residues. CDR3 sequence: CASSPGQGADNEQFF. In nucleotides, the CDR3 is TGCGCCAGCAGCCCGGGACAGGGAGCGGACAATGAGCAGTTCTTC.

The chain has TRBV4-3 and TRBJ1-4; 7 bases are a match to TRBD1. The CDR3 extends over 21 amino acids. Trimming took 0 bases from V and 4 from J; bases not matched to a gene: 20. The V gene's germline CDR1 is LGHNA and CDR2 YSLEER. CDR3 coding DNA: TGCGCCAGCAGCCAAGATCCCGGTTTCCGGGGGACGGGACAGCATAATGAAAAACTGTTTTTT. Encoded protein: CASSQDPGFRGTGQHNEKLFF.

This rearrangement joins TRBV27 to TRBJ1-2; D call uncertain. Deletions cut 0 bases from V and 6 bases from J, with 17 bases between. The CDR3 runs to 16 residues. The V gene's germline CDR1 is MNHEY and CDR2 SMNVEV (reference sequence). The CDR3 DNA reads TGTGCCAGCAGTTTATCGGATGTTGGACTCCCGGATGGCTACACCTTC. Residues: CASSLSDVGLPDGYTF.

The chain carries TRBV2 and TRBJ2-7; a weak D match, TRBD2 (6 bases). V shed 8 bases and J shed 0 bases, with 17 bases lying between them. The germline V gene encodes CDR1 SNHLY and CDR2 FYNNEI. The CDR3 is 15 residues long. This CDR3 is CASDSWRGSSYEQYF. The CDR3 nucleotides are TGTGCCAGCGATTCTTGGCGGGGTAGCTCCTACGAGCAGTACTTC.

The CDR3 nucleotides are TGTGCCAGCAGTAAGACTAGCGGGGCCAATGAGCAGTTCTTC. This gives the protein CASSKTSGANEQFF. This rearrangement joins TRBV27 to TRBJ2-1; TRBD2 matches at 11 bases. The V segment lost 5 bases and the J segment 6 bases; nucleotides outside the gene matches: 3. CDR1 MNHEY and CDR2 SMNVEV come from the germline V gene (reference sequence). The CDR3 loop spans 14 amino acids.

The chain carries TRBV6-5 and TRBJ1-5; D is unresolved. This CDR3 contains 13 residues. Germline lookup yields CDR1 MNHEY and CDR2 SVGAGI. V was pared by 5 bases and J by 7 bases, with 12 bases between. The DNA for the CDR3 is TGTGCCAGCAGTCTCTCTTCACGGCAGCCCCAGCATTTT. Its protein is CASSLSSRQPQHF.

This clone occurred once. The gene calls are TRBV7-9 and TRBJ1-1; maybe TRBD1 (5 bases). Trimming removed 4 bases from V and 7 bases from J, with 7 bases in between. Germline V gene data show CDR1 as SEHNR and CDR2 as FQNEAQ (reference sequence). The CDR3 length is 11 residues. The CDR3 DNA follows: TGTGCCAGCAGCTCGGGGGTTGAAGCTTTCTTT. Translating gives CASSSGVEAFF.

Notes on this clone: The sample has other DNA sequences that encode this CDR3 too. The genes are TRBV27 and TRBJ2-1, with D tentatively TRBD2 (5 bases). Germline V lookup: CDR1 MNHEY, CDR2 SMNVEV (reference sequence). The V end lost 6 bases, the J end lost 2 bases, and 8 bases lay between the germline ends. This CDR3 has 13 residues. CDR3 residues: CASSSGPYNEQFF. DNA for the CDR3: TGTGCCAGCAGCAGCGGCCCCTACAATGAGCAGTTCTTC.

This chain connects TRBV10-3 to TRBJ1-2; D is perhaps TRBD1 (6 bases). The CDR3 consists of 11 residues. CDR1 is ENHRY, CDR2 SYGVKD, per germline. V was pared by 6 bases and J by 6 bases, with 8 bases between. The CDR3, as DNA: TGTGCCATCAGCCGACAGGATGGCTACACCTTC. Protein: CAISRQDGYTF.

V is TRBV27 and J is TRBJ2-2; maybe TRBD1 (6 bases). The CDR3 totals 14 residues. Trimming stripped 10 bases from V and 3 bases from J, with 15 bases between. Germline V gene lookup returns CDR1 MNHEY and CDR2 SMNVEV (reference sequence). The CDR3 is CAISPTGHTGELFF. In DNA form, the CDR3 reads TGTGCCATCTCGCCGACAGGACACACCGGGGAGCTGTTTTTT.

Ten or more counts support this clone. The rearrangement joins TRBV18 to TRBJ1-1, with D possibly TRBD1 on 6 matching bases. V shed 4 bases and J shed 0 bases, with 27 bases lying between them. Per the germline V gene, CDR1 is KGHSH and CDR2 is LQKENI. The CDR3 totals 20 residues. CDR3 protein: CASSLSDSYDAEGVNTEAFF. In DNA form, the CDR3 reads TGTGCCAGCTCACTTTCGGACAGTTACGACGCCGAAGGGGTGAACACTGAAGCTTTCTTT.

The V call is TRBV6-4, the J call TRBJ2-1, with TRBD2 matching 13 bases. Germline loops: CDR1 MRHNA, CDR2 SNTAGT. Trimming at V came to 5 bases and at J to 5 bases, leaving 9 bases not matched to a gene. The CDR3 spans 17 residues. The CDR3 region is CASSRTLLAGGNNEQFF. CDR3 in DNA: TGTGCCAGCAGTCGAACCTTACTAGCGGGGGGGAACAATGAGCAGTTCTTC.

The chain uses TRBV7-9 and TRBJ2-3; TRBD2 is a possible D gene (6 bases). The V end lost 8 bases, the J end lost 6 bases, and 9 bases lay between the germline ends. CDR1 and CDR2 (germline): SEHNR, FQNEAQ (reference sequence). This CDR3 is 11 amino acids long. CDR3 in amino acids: CASGRGDTQYF. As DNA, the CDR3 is TGTGCCAGCGGTCGGGGGGATACGCAGTATTTT.

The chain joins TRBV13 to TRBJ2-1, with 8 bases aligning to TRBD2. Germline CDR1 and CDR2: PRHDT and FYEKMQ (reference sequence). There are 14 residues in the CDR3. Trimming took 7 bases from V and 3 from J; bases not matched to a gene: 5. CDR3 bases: TGTGCCAGCACCTCGGGAGGGAACTACAATGAGCAGTTCTTC. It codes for CASTSGGNYNEQFF.

As DNA, the CDR3 is TGTGCCAGCAGCCGAGGACAGGGTGACACTGAAGCTTTCTTT. This sequence encodes CASSRGQGDTEAFF. The rearrangement uses TRBV11-2 and TRBJ1-1, with TRBD1 matching 8 bases. The V gene's germline CDR1 is SGHAT and CDR2 FQNNGV. There are 14 residues in the CDR3. Trimming cost V 5 bases and J 3 bases; bases outside gene matches: 5.

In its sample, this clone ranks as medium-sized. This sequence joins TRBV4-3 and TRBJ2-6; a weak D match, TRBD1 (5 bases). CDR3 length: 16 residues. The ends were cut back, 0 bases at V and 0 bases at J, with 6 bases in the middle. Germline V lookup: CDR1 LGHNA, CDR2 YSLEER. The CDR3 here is CASSQDDSSGANVLTF. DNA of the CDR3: TGCGCCAGCAGCCAAGATGACAGCTCTGGGGCCAACGTCCTGACTTTC.

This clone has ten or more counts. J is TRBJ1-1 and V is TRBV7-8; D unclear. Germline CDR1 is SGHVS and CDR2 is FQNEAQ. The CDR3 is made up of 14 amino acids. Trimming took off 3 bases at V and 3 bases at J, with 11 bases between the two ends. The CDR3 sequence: CASSFGGFDTEAFF. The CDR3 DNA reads TGTGCCAGCAGCTTCGGCGGTTTCGACACTGAAGCTTTCTTT.

CDR3: CASSLAGGAGNLNEQFF. DNA of the CDR3: TGCGCCAGCAGCCTCGCGGGGGGAGCGGGGAATCTCAATGAGCAGTTCTTC. The genes are TRBV4-1 and TRBJ2-1; 8 bases are a match to TRBD2. There are 17 residues in the CDR3. Trimming cost V 4 bases and J 6 bases; bases outside gene matches: 14. Germline CDR1 is MGHRA and CDR2 is YSYEKL.

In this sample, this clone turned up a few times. This chain's CDR3 is CAIRRQLYGYTF. For the CDR3, the DNA is TGTGCCATCAGGAGACAGCTTTATGGCTACACCTTC. The V and J genes are TRBV10-3 and TRBJ1-2, with D possibly being TRBD1 (5 bases). The length of the CDR3 is 12 residues. V lost 6 bases and J lost 5, with 10 bases in between. The germline CDR1 and CDR2 sequences are ENHRY and SYGVKD.

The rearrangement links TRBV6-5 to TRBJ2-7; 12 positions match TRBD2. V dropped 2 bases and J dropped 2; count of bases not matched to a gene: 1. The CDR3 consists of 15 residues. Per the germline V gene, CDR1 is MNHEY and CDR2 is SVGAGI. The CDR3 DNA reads TGTGCCAGCAGTTACCCTAGCGGGGGGGCCTACGAGCAGTACTTC. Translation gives CASSYPSGGAYEQYF.

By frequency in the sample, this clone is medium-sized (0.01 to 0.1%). This CDR3 reads CASSPGGGEPGNTIYF. The CDR3 region has the DNA TGTGCCAGCAGCCCCGGCGGGGGGGAGCCTGGAAACACCATATATTTT. The rearrangement joins TRBV7-6 to TRBJ1-3, with a possible D match to TRBD1 (5 bases). The germline V gene encodes CDR1 SGHVS and CDR2 FNYEAQ. V dropped 5 bases and J dropped 2 bases, with 16 bases sitting between them. The CDR3 is 16 residues long.

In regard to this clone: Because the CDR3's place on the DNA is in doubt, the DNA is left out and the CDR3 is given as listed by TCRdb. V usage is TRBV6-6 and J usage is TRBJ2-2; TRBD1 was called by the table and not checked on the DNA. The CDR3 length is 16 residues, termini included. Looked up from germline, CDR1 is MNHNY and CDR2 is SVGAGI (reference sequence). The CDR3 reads CASSYSGQGGTGELFF.

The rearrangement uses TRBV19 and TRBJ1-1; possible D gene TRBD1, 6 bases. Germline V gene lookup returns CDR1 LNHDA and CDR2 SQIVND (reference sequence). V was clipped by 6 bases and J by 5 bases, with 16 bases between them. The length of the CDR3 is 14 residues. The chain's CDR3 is CASRSTGIWTEAFF. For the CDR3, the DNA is TGTGCCAGTAGATCCACAGGGATTTGGACTGAAGCTTTCTTT.

For the CDR3, the DNA is TGTGCCAGCAGCCGGGGACAGAGCGGCACCGGGGAGCTGTTTTTT. It encodes CASSRGQSGTGELFF. The V call is TRBV7-3, the J call TRBJ2-2; 7 positions match TRBD1. The V and J ends lost 5 bases and 4 bases, in that order; junction bases with no gene match: 7. The CDR3 consists of 15 residues. From germline, CDR1 is SGHTA and CDR2 FQGTGA.

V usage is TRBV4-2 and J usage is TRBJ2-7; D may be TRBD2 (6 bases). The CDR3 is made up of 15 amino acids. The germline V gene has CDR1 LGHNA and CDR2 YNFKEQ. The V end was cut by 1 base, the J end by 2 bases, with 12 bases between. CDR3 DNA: TGTGCCAGCAGCCAAGGGGGGGAGAACCCCTACGAGCAGTACTTC. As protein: CASSQGGENPYEQYF.

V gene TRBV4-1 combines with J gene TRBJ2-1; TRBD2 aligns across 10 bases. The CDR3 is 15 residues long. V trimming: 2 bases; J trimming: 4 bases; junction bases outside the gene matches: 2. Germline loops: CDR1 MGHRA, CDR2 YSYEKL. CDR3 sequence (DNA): TGCGCCAGCAGCCAAACTAGCGGGGCTTACAATGAGCAGTTCTTC. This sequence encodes CASSQTSGAYNEQFF.

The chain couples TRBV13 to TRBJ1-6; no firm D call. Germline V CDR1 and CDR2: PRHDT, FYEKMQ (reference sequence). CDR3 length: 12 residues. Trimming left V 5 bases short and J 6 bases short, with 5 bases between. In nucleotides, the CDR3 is TGTGCCAGCAGCCTGAGTAATTCACCCCTCCACTTT. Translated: CASSLSNSPLHF.

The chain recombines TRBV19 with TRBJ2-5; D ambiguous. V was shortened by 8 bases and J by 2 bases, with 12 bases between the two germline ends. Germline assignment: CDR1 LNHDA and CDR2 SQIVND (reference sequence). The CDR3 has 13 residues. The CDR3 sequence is CASCGEKQETQYF. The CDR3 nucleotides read TGTGCCAGTTGTGGTGAGAAACAAGAGACCCAGTACTTC.

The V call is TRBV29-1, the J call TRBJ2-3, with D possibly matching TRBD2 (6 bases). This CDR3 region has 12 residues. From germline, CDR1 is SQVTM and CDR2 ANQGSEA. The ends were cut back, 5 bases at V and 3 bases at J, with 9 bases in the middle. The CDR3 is CSVRDLTDTQYF. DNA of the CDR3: TGCAGCGTTAGGGACTTGACAGATACGCAGTATTTT.